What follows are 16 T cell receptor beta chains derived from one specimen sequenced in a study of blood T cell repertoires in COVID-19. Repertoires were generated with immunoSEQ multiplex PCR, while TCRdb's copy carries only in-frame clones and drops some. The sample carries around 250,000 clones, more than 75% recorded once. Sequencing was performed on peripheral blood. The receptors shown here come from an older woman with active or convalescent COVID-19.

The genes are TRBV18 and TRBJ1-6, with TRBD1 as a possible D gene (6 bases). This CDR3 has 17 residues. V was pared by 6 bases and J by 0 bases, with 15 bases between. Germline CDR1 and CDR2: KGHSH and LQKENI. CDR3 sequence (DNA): TGTGCCAGCTCCCTAATGGGGGCGAGCTCCTATAATTCACCCCTCCACTTT. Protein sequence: CASSLMGASSYNSPLHF.

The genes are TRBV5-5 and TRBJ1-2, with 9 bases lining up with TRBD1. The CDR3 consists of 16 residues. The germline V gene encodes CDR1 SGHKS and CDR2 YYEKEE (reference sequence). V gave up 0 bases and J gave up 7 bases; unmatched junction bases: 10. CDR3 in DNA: TGTGCCAGCAGCTTGGAGTCACTGGACAGGGGTGGTGGCTACACCTTC. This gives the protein CASSLESLDRGGGYTF.

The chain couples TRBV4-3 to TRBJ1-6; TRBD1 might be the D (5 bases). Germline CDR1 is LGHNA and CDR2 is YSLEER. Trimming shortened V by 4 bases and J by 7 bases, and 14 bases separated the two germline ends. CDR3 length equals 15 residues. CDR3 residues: CASSPGTDYNSPLHF. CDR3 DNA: TGCGCCAGCAGCCCCGGGACGGACTACAATTCACCCCTCCACTTT.

The DNA for the CDR3 is TGTGCCAGCAGCTTAGGTGTATTGCGGCAGAGGAACACTGAAGCTTTCTTT. Translating it yields CASSLGVLRQRNTEAFF. This chain links TRBV11-3 with TRBJ1-1; no definite D call. Germline-derived CDR1 and CDR2 are SGHNT and YENEEA. The CDR3 is 17 amino acids. Deletions cut 1 base from V and 1 base from J, with 16 bases between.

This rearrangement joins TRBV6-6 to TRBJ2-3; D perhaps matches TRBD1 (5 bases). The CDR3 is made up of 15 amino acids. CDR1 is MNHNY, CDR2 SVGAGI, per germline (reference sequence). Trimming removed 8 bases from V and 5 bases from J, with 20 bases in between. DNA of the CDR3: TGTGCCAGCCTCCGGACATCTACGGCAGGAGATACGCAGTATTTT. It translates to CASLRTSTAGDTQYF.

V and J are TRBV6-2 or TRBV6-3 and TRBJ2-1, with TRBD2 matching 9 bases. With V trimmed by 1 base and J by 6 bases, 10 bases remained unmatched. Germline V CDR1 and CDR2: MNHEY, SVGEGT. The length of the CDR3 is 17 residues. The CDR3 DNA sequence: TGTGCCAGCAGTTACTTGAGTCTAGCGGGGTCTACCAATGAGCAGTTCTTC. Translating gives CASSYLSLAGSTNEQFF.

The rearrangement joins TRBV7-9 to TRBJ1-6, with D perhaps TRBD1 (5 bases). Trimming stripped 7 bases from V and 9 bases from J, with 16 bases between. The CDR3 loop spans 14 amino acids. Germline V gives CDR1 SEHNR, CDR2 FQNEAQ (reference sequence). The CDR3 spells CASTSGGLGSPLHF. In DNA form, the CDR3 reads TGTGCCAGCACCTCGGGGGGATTAGGTTCACCCCTCCACTTT. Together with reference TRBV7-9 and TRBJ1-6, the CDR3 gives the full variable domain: DTGVSQNPRHKITKRGQNVTFRCDPISEHNRLYWYRQTLGQGPEFLTYFQNEAQLEKSRLLSDRFSAERPKGSFSTLEIQRTEQGDSAMYLCASTSGGLGSPLHFGNGTRLTVT.

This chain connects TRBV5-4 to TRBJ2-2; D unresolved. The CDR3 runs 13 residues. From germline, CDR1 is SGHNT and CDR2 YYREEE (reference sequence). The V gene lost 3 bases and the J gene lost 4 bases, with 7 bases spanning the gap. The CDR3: CASSSVLTGELFF. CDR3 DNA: TGTGCCAGCAGCTCGGTCCTCACCGGGGAGCTGTTTTTT.

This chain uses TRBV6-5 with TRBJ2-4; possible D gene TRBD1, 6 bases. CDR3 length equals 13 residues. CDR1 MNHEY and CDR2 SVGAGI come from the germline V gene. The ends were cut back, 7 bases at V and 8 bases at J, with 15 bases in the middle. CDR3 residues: CASMVQGIYIQYF. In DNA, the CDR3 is TGTGCCAGCATGGTCCAGGGGATATACATTCAGTACTTC.

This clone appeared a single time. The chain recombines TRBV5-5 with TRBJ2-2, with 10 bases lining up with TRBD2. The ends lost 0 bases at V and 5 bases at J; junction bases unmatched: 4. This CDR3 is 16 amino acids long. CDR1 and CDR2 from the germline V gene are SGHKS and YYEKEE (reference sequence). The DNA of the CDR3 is TGTGCCAGCAGCTTGGCAAGCGGGGGGGCAACCGGGGAGCTGTTTTTT. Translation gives CASSLASGGATGELFF.

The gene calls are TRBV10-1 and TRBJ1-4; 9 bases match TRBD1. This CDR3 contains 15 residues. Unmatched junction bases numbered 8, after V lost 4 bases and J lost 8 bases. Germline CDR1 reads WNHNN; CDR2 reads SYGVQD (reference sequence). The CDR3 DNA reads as TGCGCCAGCAGTGCCGGACAGGGGAGAGAAGAAAAACTGTTTTTT. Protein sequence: CASSAGQGREEKLFF.

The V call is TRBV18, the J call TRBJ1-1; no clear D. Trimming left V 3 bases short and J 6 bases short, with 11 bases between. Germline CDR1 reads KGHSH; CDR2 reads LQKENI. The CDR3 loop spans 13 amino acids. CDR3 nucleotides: TGTGCCAGCTCACCCGAGTTGATCGCTGAAGCTTTCTTT. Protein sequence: CASSPELIAEAFF.

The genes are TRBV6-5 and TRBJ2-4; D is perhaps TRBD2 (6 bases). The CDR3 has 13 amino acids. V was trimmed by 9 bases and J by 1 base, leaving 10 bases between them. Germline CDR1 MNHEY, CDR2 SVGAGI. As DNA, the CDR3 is TGTGCCAGTCGCCTAGCGGCCAAAAACATTCAGTACTTC. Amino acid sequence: CASRLAAKNIQYF.

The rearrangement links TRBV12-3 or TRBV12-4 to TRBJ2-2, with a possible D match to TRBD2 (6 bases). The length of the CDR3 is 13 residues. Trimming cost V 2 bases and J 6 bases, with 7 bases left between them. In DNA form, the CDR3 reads TGTGCCAGCAGTTTAAGGGAGGCCGGGGAGCTGTTTTTT. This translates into CASSLREAGELFF.

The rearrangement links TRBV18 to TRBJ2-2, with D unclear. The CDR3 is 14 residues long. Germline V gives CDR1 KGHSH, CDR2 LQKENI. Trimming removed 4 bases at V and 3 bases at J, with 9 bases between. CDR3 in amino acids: CASSRRRDTGELFF. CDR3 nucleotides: TGTGCCAGCTCACGACGACGGGACACCGGGGAGCTGTTTTTT.

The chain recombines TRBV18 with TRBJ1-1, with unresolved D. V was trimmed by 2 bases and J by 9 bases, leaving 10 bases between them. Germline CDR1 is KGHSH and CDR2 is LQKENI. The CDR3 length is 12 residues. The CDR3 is CASSPVEGQAFF. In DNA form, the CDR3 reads TGTGCCAGCTCACCAGTTGAGGGTCAAGCTTTCTTT.